The clone carrying this T cell receptor (beta chain) was counted ten times or more. In TCRdb, the 5' RACE reads were re-called with MiXCR into one record per CDR3 protein. The sample includes roughly 100,000 distinct CDR3 sequences, approximately 3.3% of them seen just once. This sample is part of a study of neurological immune-mediated disorders. Sequenced sample: PBMCs. This TCR came from a woman under 30 with multiple sclerosis.

The CDR3 region is CSARKTGYGYTF. CDR3 nucleotide sequence: TGCAGTGCTAGAAAGACAGGGTATGGCTACACCTTC. This sequence joins TRBV20-1 and TRBJ1-2, with 7 bases that match TRBD1. V gave up 2 bases and J gave up 5 bases; unmatched junction bases: 2. CDR1 is DFQATT and CDR2 is SNEGSKA in the germline V gene (reference sequence). The CDR3 loop spans 12 amino acids.